The 18 T cell receptor beta chains below all came from one sample that was sequenced in a study of vaccination effects on CD4 cells after COVID-19. The method was immunoSEQ multiplex PCR; TCRdb's version includes in-frame clones alone and lacks a portion of them. The repertoire holds 50,000 to 60,000 clones, with approximately 70% as singletons. These receptors have no identified antigens. Before sequencing took place, the ViraFEST assay used viral peptide pools to expand antigen-specific CD4+ T cells. The culture ran for 10 days before CD4+ T cells were isolated. Having tested negative for nucleocapsid antibodies, the vaccine recipients showed no prior SARS-CoV-2 infection. The input for sequencing was CD4+ T cells from PBMCs cultured with SARS-CoV-2 spike peptides, taken before COVID-19 vaccination. These receptors were collected from a human donor who received a COVID-19 vaccine.

CDR3 in DNA: TGTGCCAGCAGGCGCCGGGACAGGGTATACAATGAGCAGTTCTTC. It codes for CASRRRDRVYNEQFF. The rearrangement joins TRBV6-5 to TRBJ2-1; the match to TRBD1 covers 9 bases. In germline, CDR1 is MNHEY, CDR2 SVGAGI. CDR3 length: 15 residues. The V and J ends lost 6 bases and 4 bases, in that order; junction bases with no gene match: 7.

The chain has TRBV5-1 and TRBJ2-7; tentative D call: TRBD1 (5 bases). Between the trimmed V and J ends, which lost 0 bases and 2 bases, there was a span of 6 bases. Germline values: CDR1 SGHRS, CDR2 YFSETQ. This CDR3 has 13 amino acids. CDR3 sequence (DNA): TGCGCCAGCAGCTTGGAGGGGACCTACGAGCAGTACTTC. Translated, it gives CASSLEGTYEQYF.

In its sample, this clone was seen a few times. CDR3 DNA: TGTGCCACCAGTGATAAACAGGCGCGATGCTACGAGCAGTACTTC. Residues: CATSDKQARCYEQYF. The V and J genes are TRBV24-1 and TRBJ2-7, with D tentatively TRBD1 (5 bases). V lost 3 bases and J lost 3, with 14 bases in between. The CDR3 covers 15 residues. Germline V gene data show CDR1 as KGHDR and CDR2 as SFDVKD.

This chain links TRBV28 with TRBJ1-2; D remains ambiguous. Germline V gives CDR1 MDHEN, CDR2 SYDVKM. The germline V and J ends were trimmed by 6 bases and 1 base, with 3 bases remaining between them. This CDR3 is built from 11 residues. CDR3 region: CASSRNYGYTF. CDR3 nucleotides: TGTGCCAGCAGCCGTAACTATGGCTACACCTTC.

This chain links TRBV5-1 with TRBJ1-1; 7 bases fit TRBD1. Germline CDR1 is SGHRS and CDR2 is YFSETQ. This CDR3 has 16 amino acids. Trimming at V came to 0 bases and at J to 6 bases, leaving 11 bases not matched to a gene. The CDR3 protein is CASSLEVRGGHAEAFF. The CDR3 DNA reads TGCGCCAGCAGCTTGGAGGTCAGGGGGGGGCACGCTGAAGCTTTCTTT.

This clone was picked up one time. The gene calls are TRBV14 and TRBJ2-7, with D perhaps being TRBD1 or TRBD2 (6 bases each). The V gene's germline CDR1 is SGHDN and CDR2 FVKESK. The CDR3 has 15 amino acids. Trimming cost V 2 bases and J 4 bases, with 15 bases left between them. CDR3 bases: TGTGCCAGCAGCCAATTCAGGGGAGGACCTTACGAGCAGTACTTC. It specifies CASSQFRGGPYEQYF. Variable domain in full (rest from reference TRBV14 and TRBJ2-7): EAGVTQFPSHSVIEKGQTVTLRCDPISGHDNLYWYRRVMGKEIKFLLHFVKESKQDESGMPNNRFLAERTGGTYSTLKVQPAELEDSGVYFCASSQFRGGPYEQYFGPGTRLTVT.

This chain joins TRBV12-3 or TRBV12-4 and TRBJ1-1; D might be TRBD1 (5 bases). This CDR3 is 13 amino acids long. The V end lost 5 bases, the J end lost 7 bases, and 14 bases lay between the germline ends. CDR3 protein: CASSRQGLGEAFF. CDR3 bases: TGTGCCAGCAGTCGGCAGGGCTTGGGTGAAGCTTTCTTT.

This chain joins TRBV27 and TRBJ2-1; 9 bases are a match to TRBD1. Germline V CDR1 and CDR2: MNHEY, SMNVEV (reference sequence). The CDR3 loop spans 17 amino acids. With 6 bases clipped from V and 5 bases from J, the junction kept 14 bases outside the gene matches. The CDR3 DNA follows: TGTGCCAGCAGCAATGGACGAGGGGGGACAGGGAACAATGAGCAGTTCTTC. Translating gives CASSNGRGGTGNNEQFF.

This chain links TRBV10-3 with TRBJ1-2, with a possible D match to TRBD1 (6 bases). Trimming removed 1 base at V and 2 bases at J, with 8 bases between. Per germline, CDR1 ENHRY and CDR2 SYGVKD. The CDR3 has 14 residues. CDR3 nucleotides: TGTGCCATCAGTGAGTTACAGGGAAACTATGGCTACACCTTC. As protein: CAISELQGNYGYTF.

This clone was seen more than once but under ten times. This chain joins TRBV12-3 or TRBV12-4 and TRBJ1-1; D gene unclear. V was pared by 1 base and J by 9 bases, with 12 bases between. The CDR3 extends over 13 amino acids. CDR3 sequence: CASSLGSPRKAFF. DNA of the CDR3: TGTGCCAGCAGTTTAGGCAGCCCGAGGAAAGCTTTCTTT.

The V and J genes are TRBV30 and TRBJ1-5, with D maybe TRBD1 (5 bases). Deletions cut 0 bases from V and 4 bases from J, with 13 bases between. The CDR3 is 15 residues long. Germline-derived CDR1 and CDR2 are GTSNPN and SVGIG (reference sequence). The CDR3 sequence is CAWSVGGAPNQPQHF. In DNA form, the CDR3 reads TGTGCCTGGAGTGTAGGAGGGGCGCCGAATCAGCCCCAGCATTTT.

The chain couples TRBV7-2 to TRBJ2-2; possibly TRBD1 for D (6 bases). Germline CDR1 is SGHTA and CDR2 is FQGNSA. V lost 5 bases to trimming and J lost 2 bases, with 15 bases between them. The CDR3 covers 16 residues. The CDR3 sequence: CASSRLAGANTGELFF. The CDR3, as DNA: TGTGCCAGCAGCCGGTTAGCAGGGGCTAACACCGGGGAGCTGTTTTTT. Complete variable domain (other parts from reference TRBV7-2 and TRBJ2-2): GAGVSQSPSNKVTEKGKDVELRCDPISGHTALYWYRQSLGQGLEFLIYFQGNSAPDKSGLPSDRFSAERTGGSVSTLTIQRTQQEDSAVYLCASSRLAGANTGELFFGEGSRLTVL.

V is TRBV13 and J is TRBJ2-2; D may match TRBD1 or TRBD2 (6 bases each). V was clipped by 4 bases and J by 7 bases, with 28 bases between them. Looked up from germline, CDR1 is PRHDT and CDR2 is FYEKMQ (reference sequence). This CDR3 has 19 amino acids. The CDR3 nucleotides are TGTGCCAGCAGCTCCCCTGAGAAGGTGGGGGGCGGGCGGATCGGGGAGCTGTTTTTT. Protein product: CASSSPEKVGGGRIGELFF.

The CDR3: CASTKGRLNTEAFF. The CDR3 DNA reads as TGTGCCAGCACCAAAGGCCGGCTGAACACTGAAGCTTTCTTT. This chain connects TRBV6-5 to TRBJ1-1; D not resolved. Trimming shortened V by 7 bases and J by 0 bases, and 12 bases separated the two germline ends. Germline lookup yields CDR1 MNHEY and CDR2 SVGAGI. The CDR3 length is 14 residues.

The rearrangement uses TRBV7-9 and TRBJ2-2; no definite D call. Deletions cut 4 bases from V and 3 bases from J, with 0 bases between. Germline lookup yields CDR1 SEHNR and CDR2 FQNEAQ (reference sequence). The CDR3 covers 11 residues. This CDR3 is CASSYTGELFF. The CDR3 bases are TGTGCCAGCAGCTACACCGGGGAGCTGTTTTTT.

V is TRBV27 and J is TRBJ2-1; 12 bases align to TRBD2. The germline V gene has CDR1 MNHEY and CDR2 SMNVEV (reference sequence). J lost 4 bases, V lost 10 bases, and 11 bases had no gene match. The CDR3 covers 16 residues. The CDR3 DNA sequence: TGTGCCACCCAGCTAACGGGACTAGCGGGTTACAATGAGCAGTTCTTC. It is translated as CATQLTGLAGYNEQFF.

The chain has TRBV2 and TRBJ1-4; 12 bases align to TRBD1. This CDR3 is built from 15 residues. Germline loops: CDR1 SNHLY, CDR2 FYNNEI. Trimming at V came to 5 bases and at J to 10 bases, leaving 8 bases not matched to a gene. In nucleotides, the CDR3 is TGTGCCAGCAGTCTCCGGGACAGGGGGCAGGGAAAACTGTTTTTT. Translated, it gives CASSLRDRGQGKLFF.

This clone was detected a few times. This chain links TRBV4-2 with TRBJ1-1, with a possible D match to TRBD1 (6 bases). The CDR3 has 12 amino acids. Trimming left V 4 bases short and J 6 bases short, with 9 bases between. CDR1 and CDR2 (germline): LGHNA, YNFKEQ. CDR3 nucleotide sequence: TGTGCCAGCAGCCCCAGGGGCGCTGAAGCTTTCTTT. Encoded protein: CASSPRGAEAFF.